These T cell receptor beta chains were read from a single sample in a study of blood T cell repertoires in COVID-19. The repertoire was sequenced with immunoSEQ multiplex PCR; TCRdb's copy has only in-frame clones and lacks some. The sample gives a few hundred thousand clones, 84% of which show up once; around 9.2% is in the top ten. The specimen was peripheral blood. Receptors were obtained from a human donor in a cohort sampled during active COVID-19. CDR3s include the opening cysteine and the closing phenylalanine or tryptophan. Fields, in order: J gene, V gene, CDR3 protein.

TRBJ1-1 | TRBV3-1/TRBV3-2 | CASSQDLQGARGNTEAFF
TRBJ1-4 | TRBV5-6 | CASSLAGSLNEKLFF
TRBJ2-5 | TRBV7-7 | CASSPIGGRETQYF
TRBJ1-2 | TRBV2 | CASSEEWDRGSPSSGYTF
TRBJ1-1 | TRBV7-2 | CASSPTRNTEAFF
TRBJ2-3 | TRBV27 | CASSLTRRGTDTQYF
TRBJ1-1 | TRBV6-5 | CASSPQRGNTEAFF
TRBJ2-3 | TRBV10-3 | CAIRDYDTDTQYF
TRBJ2-1 | TRBV7-2 | CASSLTSVGEQFF
TRBJ2-5 | TRBV5-6 | CASSPPWGLAGGSRETQYF
TRBJ2-7 | TRBV5-1 | CASRRTSEYEQYF
TRBJ1-1 | TRBV6-6 | CASSKDRTEAFF
TRBJ2-3 | TRBV5-6 | CASSLAGAWDTQYF
TRBJ1-3 | TRBV6-5 | CASSLDFSGNTIYF
TRBJ2-2 | TRBV27 | CASGGSRGGANTGELFF
TRBJ2-1 | TRBV19 | CASSFRQGSSYNEQFF
TRBJ2-7 | TRBV21-1 | CASSKGSDRGLTYEQYF
TRBJ2-5 | TRBV3-1/TRBV3-2 | CASSQGSSGRRETQYF
TRBJ2-7 | TRBV4-3 | CASSQGTGKGYEQYF
TRBJ1-5 | TRBV28 | CASRSGVQPQHF
TRBJ2-7 | TRBV21-1 | CASNGDRESMSYEQYF
TRBJ1-2 | TRBV28 | CASSLRDMFYHGYTF
TRBJ1-6 | TRBV18 | CASSSSSYNSPLHF
TRBJ2-5 | TRBV9 | CASSYGLGQQETQYF
TRBJ1-6 | TRBV18 | CASSQNRGSPLHF
TRBJ1-4 | TRBV4-3 | CASSLTGPATNEKLFF
TRBJ1-1 | TRBV3-1/TRBV3-2 | CASSQDTTYQPTEAFF
TRBJ2-7 | TRBV20-1 | CSASSGGSYEQYF
TRBJ2-7 | TRBV2 | CASSLAGFSYEQYF
TRBJ2-7 | TRBV5-5 | CASSPRDRDSEQYF
TRBJ1-1 | TRBV6-5 | CASSYGTGLTAFF
TRBJ2-7 | TRBV28 | CASSARSIVYEQYF
TRBJ2-3 | TRBV27 | CASSFYSGGDPSTDTQYF
TRBJ2-7 | TRBV5-6 | CASSLEEGWYEQYF
TRBJ2-1 | TRBV10-3 | CAITELWGGEQFF
TRBJ1-5 | TRBV2 | CASSESPLGNQPQHF
TRBJ2-5 | TRBV12-3/TRBV12-4 | CASSLRQGETQYF
TRBJ1-2 | TRBV4-3 | CASSQDVQGGYGYTF
TRBJ1-3 | TRBV6-5 | CASSYAQGNSGNTIYF
TRBJ2-4 | TRBV4-1 | CASSQDYLAGVKNIQYF
TRBJ1-6 | TRBV2 | CASSETQLNSPLHF
TRBJ2-4 | TRBV20-1 | CSASPLSLQLAKNIQYF
TRBJ1-5 | TRBV18 | CASSLSRGRGNQPQHF
TRBJ1-2 | TRBV28 | CASSFDIRVWRSRSYGYTF
TRBJ2-2 | TRBV19 | CASSIGFRARTSGELFF
TRBJ2-3 | TRBV10-3 | CAISEGTNTDTQYF
TRBJ1-1 | TRBV2 | CASSWGLETGQNTEAFF
TRBJ2-5 | TRBV12-3/TRBV12-4 | CASRLAGGETQYF
TRBJ1-2 | TRBV28 | CASSPGTGNYGYTF
TRBJ1-6 | TRBV7-9 | CASSLLGQGNSPLHF
TRBJ2-2 | TRBV6-2/TRBV6-3 | CASSYSGGTNTGELFF
TRBJ2-2 | TRBV7-8 | CASSLSASGHRELFF